These 4 T cell receptor beta chains were all obtained from the same sample, sequenced in a study of blood T cells in healthy people across ages. Then a second PCR, running about 6 to 12 cycles, was carried out with a sample-barcoded 5' primer and a J-beta primer mix. MiXCR was run by TCRdb on the 5' RACE reads, yielding one entry per CDR3 protein. Here the sample spans some 900,000 distinct CDR3 sequences, roughly 52% being singletons. The sample consisted of blood. The receptors were gathered from a man aged 25 to 45 in good health.

At least ten counts were recorded for this clonotype. V usage is TRBV7-2 and J usage is TRBJ2-7; D not resolved. CDR1 is SGHTA and CDR2 is FQGNSA in the germline V gene. The CDR3 contains 14 residues. V was cut by 1 base and J by 1 base, with 8 bases left in between. CDR3 bases: TGTGCCAGCAGCTTAGATGGGGTTTCCTACGAGCAGTACTTC. Translated: CASSLDGVSYEQYF.

This chain joins TRBV6-5 and TRBJ1-1, with TRBD1 as a possible D gene (6 bases). This CDR3 comprises 14 residues. Between the trimmed V and J ends, which lost 8 bases and 1 base, there was a span of 14 bases. Germline V gene lookup returns CDR1 MNHEY and CDR2 SVGAGI. CDR3 bases: TGTGCCAGCGGTGCAGGGGTTCGGAACACTGAAGCTTTCTTT. This gives the protein CASGAGVRNTEAFF.

This rearrangement joins TRBV20-1 to TRBJ2-7; unclear D gene. This CDR3 spans 14 amino acids. Per the germline V gene, CDR1 is DFQATT and CDR2 is SNEGSKA (reference sequence). The V gene lost 0 bases and the J gene lost 1 base, with 10 bases spanning the gap. CDR3 bases: TGCAGTGCTAGAGAGCAGAGACCTTCCTACGAGCAGTACTTC. Translation: CSAREQRPSYEQYF.

The table lists this clonotype with a count of one. The V and J genes are TRBV12-3 or TRBV12-4 and TRBJ2-2; D not resolved. The germline V and J ends were trimmed by 2 bases and 7 bases, with 5 bases remaining between them. This CDR3 has 12 residues. CDR3 coding DNA: TGTGCCAGCAGTTTAAAGGTCGGGGAGCTGTTTTTT. Translated, it gives CASSLKVGELFF.